One and the same sample provided the 26 T cell receptor beta chains below, sequenced in a study of blood T cell repertoires in COVID-19. Using immunoSEQ multiplex PCR, the repertoire was profiled, and TCRdb retains in-frame clones only, with some absent. The sample carries approximately 180,000 clones, 89% recorded once. Sequenced material: PBMCs or T cells enriched from blood (not recorded which). The receptors here all came from a woman aged 40 to 50 with acute COVID-19.

The chain combines TRBV4-1 with TRBJ2-5; 7 bases agree with TRBD1. With V trimmed by 2 bases and J by 3 bases, 3 bases remained unmatched. There are 14 residues in the CDR3. CDR1 MGHRA and CDR2 YSYEKL come from the germline V gene. The CDR3 sequence is CASSQRQGEETQYF. The DNA of the CDR3 is TGCGCCAGCAGCCAAAGGCAGGGGGAAGAGACCCAGTACTTC.

The rearrangement links TRBV27 to TRBJ2-2; no clear D gene. Germline V gene sequence: CDR1 MNHEY, CDR2 SMNVEV (reference sequence). CDR3 length: 13 amino acids. Trimming pared 5 bases from V and 3 bases from J, leaving 7 bases between. CDR3 residues: CASSPSHTGELFF. In DNA, the CDR3 is TGTGCCAGCAGTCCCTCTCACACCGGGGAGCTGTTTTTT.

The CDR3 sequence: CASRQGGEQYF. The CDR3 nucleotides read TGCGCCAGCAGGCAGGGGGGAGAGCAGTACTTC. J is TRBJ2-7 and V is TRBV4-1; the D gene is possibly TRBD1 (7 bases). Germline lookup yields CDR1 MGHRA and CDR2 YSYEKL. Trimming removed 6 bases at V and 7 bases at J, with 10 bases between. The CDR3 totals 11 residues.

J is TRBJ1-1 and V is TRBV19; D gene uncertain. The V gene lost 1 base and the J gene lost 3 bases, with 6 bases spanning the gap. Per the germline V gene, CDR1 is LNHDA and CDR2 is SQIVND (reference sequence). The CDR3 is 13 amino acids. The CDR3 DNA sequence: TGTGCCAGTAGTATAGGGGCCGACACTGAAGCTTTCTTT. Translation gives CASSIGADTEAFF.

This sequence joins TRBV5-4 and TRBJ2-7; tentative D call: TRBD1 (7 bases). The V end was cut by 4 bases, the J end by 4 bases, with 15 bases between. Germline CDR1 SGHNT, CDR2 YYREEE (reference sequence). The CDR3 contains 14 residues. CDR3 region: CASSTPTGRYEQYF. CDR3 nucleotide sequence: TGTGCCAGCAGCACCCCGACAGGGAGGTACGAGCAGTACTTC.

This clone occurred a few times. The chain has TRBV3-1 (or the pseudogene TRBV3-2) and TRBJ2-1; a weak D match, TRBD2 (6 bases). The CDR3 contains 14 residues. Per the germline V gene, CDR1 is LGHDT and CDR2 is YNNKEL (reference sequence). The V end lost 0 bases, the J end lost 9 bases, and 12 bases lay between the germline ends. The CDR3, as DNA: TGTGCCAGCAGCCAAGAGGTGACCGGGAGTGAGCAGTTCTTC. This codes for CASSQEVTGSEQFF.

This chain uses TRBV6-2 or TRBV6-3 with TRBJ2-1, with 10 bases lining up with TRBD2. Germline V gene data show CDR1 as MNHEY and CDR2 as SVGEGT. J gave up 6 bases and V 4 bases, and 12 bases lay outside the gene matches. This CDR3 spans 17 amino acids. CDR3 bases: TGTGCCAGCAGTTCCTATCAGGCTAGCGGGAGTAGCAATGAGCAGTTCTTC. Protein product: CASSSYQASGSSNEQFF.

The CDR3 DNA sequence: TGCGCCAGCAGCCGGGACAGCAAAAACATTCAGTACTTC. It encodes CASSRDSKNIQYF. J is TRBJ2-4 and V is TRBV5-1; the match to TRBD1 covers 7 bases. After removal of 4 bases from V and 3 bases from J, the junction contained 1 base not matched to a gene. The germline CDR1 and CDR2 sequences are SGHRS and YFSETQ. CDR3 length equals 13 residues.

This chain links TRBV24-1 with TRBJ2-2, with D perhaps matching TRBD1 (6 bases). This CDR3 is built from 16 residues. Trimming shortened V by 3 bases and J by 5 bases, and 15 bases separated the two germline ends. CDR1 and CDR2 from the germline V gene are KGHDR and SFDVKD. The CDR3 reads CATSDLPRTATGELFF. The CDR3 nucleotides read TGTGCCACCAGTGATCTGCCTAGGACAGCAACCGGGGAGCTGTTTTTT.

The chain links TRBV4-1 to TRBJ1-2, with D uncertain. Trimming removed 2 bases at V and 0 bases at J, with 7 bases between. This CDR3 comprises 14 residues. CDR1 and CDR2 from the germline V gene are MGHRA and YSYEKL. The CDR3 DNA is TGCGCCAGCAGCCAATCCGGAGCTAACTATGGCTACACCTTC. Its protein product is CASSQSGANYGYTF.

This chain joins TRBV6-1 and TRBJ1-1; D perhaps matches TRBD1 (5 bases). Looked up from germline, CDR1 is MNHNS and CDR2 is SASEGT. With 2 bases removed from V and 1 base from J, the gap between germline ends came to 14 bases. There are 16 residues in the CDR3. The CDR3 DNA follows: TGTGCCAGCAGTGAACCCCACTGGGGGGGGAACACTGAAGCTTTCTTT. Translating it yields CASSEPHWGGNTEAFF.

This sequence joins TRBV11-2 and TRBJ1-6, with TRBD1 as a possible D gene (6 bases). V was pared by 4 bases and J by 14 bases, with 12 bases between. Germline loops: CDR1 SGHAT, CDR2 FQNNGV. The CDR3 extends over 12 amino acids. The CDR3 reads CASSSTGYSLHF. As DNA, the CDR3 is TGTGCCAGCAGCTCCACAGGGTACTCCCTCCACTTT. Drawing the rest from reference TRBV11-2 and TRBJ1-6, the complete variable domain is EAGVAQSPRYKIIEKRQSVAFWCNPISGHATLYWYQQILGQGPKLLIQFQNNGVVDDSQLPKDRFSAERLKGVDSTLKIQPAKLEDSAVYLCASSSTGYSLHFGNGTRLTVT.

The V call is TRBV12-5, the J call TRBJ1-6; 7 bases are shared with TRBD1. Germline CDR1 LGHNT, CDR2 FRNRAP. The junction had 8 bases not matched to a gene; V was cut back by 5 bases and J by 7 bases. The CDR3 loop spans 15 amino acids. CDR3 bases: TGTGCTAGTGGTGCAACGGGACAGCTAAATTCACCCCTCCACTTT. This encodes CASGATGQLNSPLHF.

This chain links TRBV3-1 (or the pseudogene TRBV3-2) with TRBJ2-3; 8 bases match TRBD1. Germline trimming cut 6 bases from V and 2 bases from J; bases unmatched to any gene: 13. The germline gives CDR1 LGHDT, CDR2 YNNKEL (reference sequence). CDR3 size: 17 residues. The CDR3 DNA reads as TGTGCCAGCAGGCCCGTTGCTGGACAGGGCCCCACAGATACGCAGTATTTT. This codes for CASRPVAGQGPTDTQYF.

The chain couples TRBV10-3 to TRBJ1-1; no clear D gene. This CDR3 is built from 13 residues. The V end lost 2 bases, the J end lost 2 bases, and 6 bases lay between the germline ends. Germline V gives CDR1 ENHRY, CDR2 SYGVKD. The DNA of the CDR3 is TGTGCCATCAGTGAGACAGTTAACACTGAAGCTTTCTTT. Encoded protein: CAISETVNTEAFF.

V and J are TRBV10-2 and TRBJ1-6, with no clear D. Trimming left V 3 bases short and J 5 bases short, with 11 bases between. CDR1 is WSHSY, CDR2 SAAADI, per germline. The CDR3 loop spans 15 amino acids. The CDR3, as DNA: TGCGCCAGCAGTGACAGGTCCAGTCATAATTCACCCCTCCACTTT. Protein: CASSDRSSHNSPLHF.

The rearrangement links TRBV28 to TRBJ2-7; TRBD1 aligns across 7 bases. Germline values: CDR1 MDHEN, CDR2 SYDVKM. The CDR3 runs 15 residues. V trimming: 1 base; J trimming: 7 bases; junction bases outside the gene matches: 10. For the CDR3, the DNA is TGTGCCAGCAGTTTATTTGTGACAGGGACGCGGGAGCAGTACTTC. It yields the protein CASSLFVTGTREQYF. The variable domain in full, completed from reference TRBV28 and TRBJ2-7, reads DVKVTQSSRYLVKRTGEKVFLECVQDMDHENMFWYRQDPGLGLRLIYFSYDVKMKEKGDIPEGYSVSREKKERFSLILESASTNQTSMYLCASSLFVTGTREQYFGPGTRLTVT.

The rearrangement links TRBV12-5 to TRBJ2-3, with TRBD2 identical over 12 bases. This CDR3 is 15 amino acids long. CDR1 and CDR2 (germline): LGHNT, FRNRAP. With V trimmed by 5 bases and J by 5 bases, 5 bases remained unmatched. This CDR3 reads CASGPGTSGLDTQYF. The CDR3 nucleotides read TGTGCTAGTGGTCCCGGGACTAGCGGGTTAGATACGCAGTATTTT.

The chain employs TRBV9 and TRBJ2-3, with a weak D call TRBD2 (5 bases). V was cut by 2 bases and J by 0 bases, with 10 bases left in between. Looked up from germline, CDR1 is SGDLS and CDR2 is YYNGEE. The CDR3 is made up of 15 amino acids. CDR3 sequence: CASSVGSGSTDTQYF. The CDR3, as DNA: TGTGCCAGCAGCGTCGGTTCGGGGAGCACAGATACGCAGTATTTT. Looking up the rest from reference TRBV9 and TRBJ2-3 gives the full variable domain: DSGVTQTPKHLITATGQRVTLRCSPRSGDLSVYWYQQSLDQGLQFLIQYYNGEERAKGNILERFSAQQFPDLHSELNLSSLELGDSALYFCASSVGSGSTDTQYFGPGTRLTVL.

The chain combines TRBV19 with TRBJ1-1; the D gene is possibly TRBD1 (5 bases). V lost 6 bases and J 7 bases, leaving 9 bases between the germline ends. The length of the CDR3 is 11 residues. CDR1 is LNHDA and CDR2 is SQIVND in the germline V gene (reference sequence). In DNA form, the CDR3 reads TGTGCCAGTAGCCTGGGACTTGAAGCTTTCTTT. It is translated as CASSLGLEAFF.

By sample share, this clone is medium-sized. The rearrangement links TRBV19 to TRBJ2-2; D possibly corresponds to TRBD2 (5 bases). Germline-derived CDR1 and CDR2 are LNHDA and SQIVND (reference sequence). The CDR3 is 16 residues long. V lost 0 bases, J lost 9 bases, and 17 bases lay in between. DNA of the CDR3: TGTGCCAGTAGTATAGACGTTTGGGTGGGGAGACGGGAGCTGTTTTTT. It specifies CASSIDVWVGRRELFF.

V gene TRBV14 combines with J gene TRBJ1-2; 7 positions match TRBD1. The CDR3 is 16 residues long. Per germline, CDR1 SGHDN and CDR2 FVKESK. V lost 3 bases to trimming and J lost 6 bases; unmatched junction nucleotides: 13. CDR3 loop: CASSHQHTGTANGYTF. Written as DNA, the CDR3 is TGTGCCAGCAGCCATCAACATACGGGGACAGCAAATGGCTACACCTTC.

This clone appeared a few times. The chain recombines TRBV7-8 with TRBJ2-7, with D maybe TRBD2 (6 bases). Germline CDR1 is SGHVS and CDR2 is FQNEAQ. V was cut by 5 bases and J by 2 bases, with 13 bases left in between. This CDR3 region has 14 residues. CDR3 DNA: TGTGCCAGCAGCCGGGCCGGGGGTCCCTACGAGCAGTACTTC. Translated: CASSRAGGPYEQYF.

V is TRBV27 and J is TRBJ2-7; TRBD2 matches 9 bases. J was trimmed by 5 bases and V by 3 bases; bases with no gene match: 8. CDR1 is MNHEY and CDR2 is SMNVEV in the germline V gene (reference sequence). The CDR3 runs 15 residues. The CDR3, as DNA: TGTGCCAGCAGTTTGATTGCGGGAGGGCCCCACGAGCAGTACTTC. This encodes CASSLIAGGPHEQYF.

V usage is TRBV12-3 or TRBV12-4 and J usage is TRBJ1-6, with 7 bases matching TRBD1. The V segment lost 5 bases and the J segment 6 bases; nucleotides outside the gene matches: 1. The CDR3 runs to 13 residues. This CDR3 reads CASSRQGNSPLHF. In nucleotides, the CDR3 is TGTGCCAGCAGTCGACAGGGTAATTCACCCCTCCACTTT.

The rearrangement joins TRBV29-1 to TRBJ2-1; 12 nucleotides match TRBD2. The CDR3 totals 14 residues. CDR1 and CDR2 (germline): SQVTM, ANQGSEA. V lost 4 bases to trimming and J lost 4 bases; unmatched junction nucleotides: 2. This CDR3 reads CSVAGTSGYNEQFF. CDR3 nucleotides: TGCAGCGTTGCCGGGACTAGCGGGTACAATGAGCAGTTCTTC.